This TCR beta chain was found in a study of prognosis after radiotherapy for stage I lung cancer. Germline trimming cut 6 bases from V and 7 bases from J; bases unmatched to any gene: 21. From germline, CDR1 is LNHDA and CDR2 SQIVND (reference sequence). This CDR3 region has 18 residues. Two-round multiplex PCR amplified TCR beta CDR3 from genomic DNA. With primers specific to each TRBV and TRBJ gene, the first-round PCR was performed. TCRdb re-called the multiplex PCR reads with MiXCR, one entry per CDR3 protein. Of 15,000 to 20,000 distinct CDR3 sequences listed, 45% to 50% were seen once; the top ten hold less than 35%.

This clonotype was sampled from a donor at least 50 years old with non-small cell lung cancer. Sequences were derived from PBMCs, sampled before or after stereotactic body radiation therapy (not recorded which). This sequence joins TRBV19 and TRBJ2-7, with 10 bases lining up with TRBD2. CDR3 nucleotides: TGTGCCAGTAGCAAAAGCCGGGACAGCAGACTAGCGGGTCCAGAGCAGTACTTC. Translated, it gives CASSKSRDSRLAGPEQYF.